These 23 T cell receptor beta chains share one sample of origin, sequenced in a study of beta chain features in type 1 diabetes. TCRB transcripts that were expressed got sequenced, as all of the isolated RNA had been reverse transcribed. Here immunoSEQ multiplex PCR was the method, and the copy in TCRdb shows in-frame clones only, minus some. The table records under 900,000 clones, about a sixth of them present only once. Sequenced: naive CD4+ T cells from blood. The receptors here all came from a woman younger than 30 in good health.

The chain recombines TRBV5-4 with TRBJ2-7; D is undetermined. V shed 0 bases and J shed 4 bases, with 8 bases lying between them. The germline CDR1 and CDR2 sequences are SGHNT and YYREEE (reference sequence). The CDR3 extends over 13 amino acids. The CDR3 region has the DNA TGTGCCAGCAGCTTGGCACTGGATTACGAGCAGTACTTC. It yields the protein CASSLALDYEQYF.

This clone was recorded at least ten times. This chain uses TRBV21-1 with TRBJ1-4. TRBV21-1 is a listed pseudogene. There are 12 residues in the CDR3. The CDR3 coding sequence is TGTGCCAGCAGCAAAGGATCGGGAAAACTGTTTTTT. Translation gives CASSKGSGKLFF.

The chain recombines TRBV5-1 with TRBJ2-1; 8 positions match TRBD2. Germline V gene data show CDR1 as SGHRS and CDR2 as YFSETQ. CDR3 size: 15 residues. The J segment lost 6 bases and the V segment lost 4 bases, leaving 9 bases of the junction unmatched. The CDR3 DNA reads TGCGCCAGCAGCGAGAACCCCGGGACTAGCAATGAGCAGTTCTTC. It codes for CASSENPGTSNEQFF.

This clone was picked up a small number of times. The genes are TRBV18 and TRBJ2-4, with 9 bases lining up with TRBD2. Unmatched junction bases numbered 9, after V lost 0 bases and J lost 12 bases. The CDR3 contains 15 residues. CDR1 is KGHSH and CDR2 is LQKENI in the germline V gene. CDR3 in amino acids: CASSPPVGSGRSQYF. CDR3 bases: TGTGCCAGCTCACCACCGGTTGGAAGCGGGAGGTCTCAGTACTTC.

The J gene is TRBJ2-7, the V gene TRBV28, with 9 bases aligning to TRBD1. This CDR3 has 14 residues. Trimming cost V 3 bases and J 5 bases; bases outside gene matches: 5. Per germline, CDR1 MDHEN and CDR2 SYDVKM. CDR3 loop: CASSLPGQGHEQYF. For the CDR3, the DNA is TGTGCCAGCAGTTTGCCGGGACAGGGACACGAGCAGTACTTC.

This chain connects TRBV14 to TRBJ2-7, with unresolved D. The germline V and J ends were trimmed by 0 bases and 3 bases, with 12 bases remaining between them. The CDR3 runs 15 residues. CDR1 SGHDN and CDR2 FVKESK come from the germline V gene. CDR3 coding DNA: TGTGCCAGCAGCCAAGATCAATGGGGAATCTACGAGCAGTACTTC. Its protein product is CASSQDQWGIYEQYF. Together with reference TRBV14 and TRBJ2-7, the CDR3 gives the full variable domain: EAGVTQFPSHSVIEKGQTVTLRCDPISGHDNLYWYRRVMGKEIKFLLHFVKESKQDESGMPNNRFLAERTGGTYSTLKVQPAELEDSGVYFCASSQDQWGIYEQYFGPGTRLTVT.

The chain couples TRBV6-5 to TRBJ2-2; unclear D gene. Germline V gene data show CDR1 as MNHEY and CDR2 as SVGAGI. The CDR3 has 15 residues. V lost 6 bases and J lost 0, with 11 bases in between. DNA of the CDR3: TGTGCCAGCAGGACGGGCACCGCGAACACCGGGGAGCTGTTTTTT. Its protein product is CASRTGTANTGELFF.

The table lists this clone with a few counts. The CDR3, as DNA: TGTGCCAGCAGCGCGCTGGGACTACTCTACAATGAGCAGTTCTTC. Protein: CASSALGLLYNEQFF. The genes are TRBV9 and TRBJ2-1; 7 bases map to TRBD2. The germline gives CDR1 SGDLS, CDR2 YYNGEE. The CDR3 is made up of 15 amino acids. After removal of 3 bases from V and 3 bases from J, the junction contained 6 bases not matched to a gene.

This clone has more than one count but fewer than ten. The chain has TRBV7-9 and TRBJ1-3; D gene uncertain. The CDR3 sequence is 16 residues long. Trimming removed 2 bases from V and 4 bases from J, with 15 bases in between. Germline V CDR1 and CDR2: SEHNR, FQNEAQ (reference sequence). The CDR3 DNA is TGTGCCAGCAGCTTACGCCAGCCAGGTTCGGGAAACACCATATATTTT. Protein sequence: CASSLRQPGSGNTIYF.

This clone was detected a few times. The genes are TRBV5-1 and TRBJ2-5; 7 bases match TRBD2. With 1 base clipped from V and 4 bases from J, the junction kept 4 bases outside the gene matches. There are 14 residues in the CDR3. Germline CDR1 reads SGHRS; CDR2 reads YFSETQ. CDR3 DNA sequence: TGCGCCAGCAGCTTGTGGGACTATCGAGAGACCCAGTACTTC. It specifies CASSLWDYRETQYF. Filled out from reference TRBV5-1 and TRBJ2-5, the complete variable domain reads KAGVTQTPRYLIKTRGQQVTLSCSPISGHRSVSWYQQTPGQGLQFLFEYFSETQRNKGNFPGRFSGRQFSNSRSEMNVSTLELGDSALYLCASSLWDYRETQYFGPGTRLLVL.

V and J are TRBV7-3 and TRBJ2-1; tentative D call: TRBD2 (6 bases). The CDR3 extends over 14 amino acids. CDR1 SGHTA and CDR2 FQGTGA come from the germline V gene. Trimming removed 3 bases at V and 2 bases at J, with 8 bases between. CDR3 in DNA: TGTGCCAGCAGCTTTAGCGGCACCTACAATGAGCAGTTCTTC. Its translation: CASSFSGTYNEQFF.

The V and J genes are TRBV16 and TRBJ2-7; D is possibly TRBD1 (5 bases). Germline loops: CDR1 KGHSY, CDR2 FQNENV. The CDR3 loop spans 15 amino acids. The germline V and J ends were trimmed by 0 bases and 5 bases, with 14 bases remaining between them. CDR3 nucleotides: TGTGCCAGCAGCCAATCGGCCAGGGTGGGTAACGAGCAGTACTTC. Its translation: CASSQSARVGNEQYF.

This clone occurred a few times. The chain links TRBV29-1 to TRBJ1-1; D unresolved. The CDR3 totals 15 residues. CDR1 is SQVTM, CDR2 ANQGSEA, per germline. V lost 2 bases and J 1 base, leaving 14 bases between the germline ends. CDR3 amino acids: CSVERLFRTNTEAFF. CDR3 nucleotide sequence: TGCAGCGTTGAACGGCTATTCAGGACGAACACTGAAGCTTTCTTT. Drawing the rest from reference TRBV29-1 and TRBJ1-1, the complete variable domain is SAVISQKPSRDICQRGTSLTIQCQVDSQVTMMFWYRQQPGQSLTLIATANQGSEATYESGFVIDKFPISRPNLTFSTLTVSNMSPEDSSIYLCSVERLFRTNTEAFFGQGTRLTVV.

The chain uses TRBV27 and TRBJ1-5, with a tentative D call TRBD1 (6 bases). Between the trimmed V and J ends, which lost 3 bases and 2 bases, there was a span of 17 bases. CDR1 MNHEY and CDR2 SMNVEV come from the germline V gene (reference sequence). The CDR3 is made up of 17 amino acids. This chain's CDR3 is CASSFRGNQMGNQPQHF. The CDR3 coding sequence is TGTGCCAGCAGTTTCAGGGGAAATCAAATGGGCAATCAGCCCCAGCATTTT.

The V call is TRBV15, the J call TRBJ2-4, with 8 nucleotides matching TRBD2. Trimming cost V 6 bases and J 6 bases; bases outside gene matches: 4. Germline V gene data show CDR1 as LNHNV and CDR2 as YYDKDF (reference sequence). This CDR3 region has 13 residues. As DNA, the CDR3 is TGTGCCACCAGACGGGAGGGAGGAAACATTCAGTACTTC. Protein sequence: CATRREGGNIQYF. Full variable domain (outside the CDR3, taken from reference TRBV15 and TRBJ2-4): DAMVIQNPRYQVTQFGKPVTLSCSQTLNHNVMYWYQQKSSQAPKLLFHYYDKDFNNEADTPDNFQSRRPNTSFCFLDIRSPGLGDTAMYLCATRREGGNIQYFGAGTRLSVL.

This clone was counted only a few times. CDR3 sequence (DNA): TGTGCCAGCAGCCAACCGGGACAGGGGTACGAGCAGTACTTC. As protein: CASSQPGQGYEQYF. The chain links TRBV4-2 to TRBJ2-7; TRBD1 matches 10 bases. This CDR3 is 14 amino acids long. V was pared by 2 bases and J by 4 bases, with 2 bases of the junction left unmatched. The V gene's germline CDR1 is LGHNA and CDR2 YNFKEQ.

This sequence joins TRBV14 and TRBJ2-5, with D perhaps TRBD1 or TRBD2 (5 bases each). The V gene's germline CDR1 is SGHDN and CDR2 FVKESK. This CDR3 is 13 amino acids long. V lost 7 bases, J lost 4 bases, and 13 bases lay in between. The CDR3 region has the DNA TGTGCCAGCAACCGTCGGGGCACAGAGACCCAGTACTTC. This encodes CASNRRGTETQYF. Filled out from reference TRBV14 and TRBJ2-5, the complete variable domain reads EAGVTQFPSHSVIEKGQTVTLRCDPISGHDNLYWYRRVMGKEIKFLLHFVKESKQDESGMPNNRFLAERTGGTYSTLKVQPAELEDSGVYFCASNRRGTETQYFGPGTRLLVL.

With respect to this clone: Other DNA sequences of this sample code for an identical CDR3. Written as DNA, the CDR3 is TGTGCCAGCAGCTTAAGGGGGGCCTACGAGCAGTACTTC. Its translation: CASSLRGAYEQYF. The genes are TRBV7-2 and TRBJ2-7; D is tentatively TRBD1 or TRBD2 (6 bases each). The germline V gene has CDR1 SGHTA and CDR2 FQGNSA. V was cut by 2 bases and J by 2 bases, with 7 bases left in between. This CDR3 is 13 amino acids long.

In its sample, this clone was seen a few times. CDR3 sequence reads: CAISEPTGGGQAFF. CDR3 DNA sequence: TGTGCCATCAGTGAGCCTACAGGGGGGGGGCAAGCTTTCTTT. V is TRBV10-3 and J is TRBJ1-1; 8 nucleotides match TRBD1. After removal of 2 bases from V and 9 bases from J, the junction contained 8 bases not matched to a gene. CDR1 ENHRY and CDR2 SYGVKD come from the germline V gene. This CDR3 contains 14 residues.

The gene calls are TRBV28 and TRBJ2-1, with 12 positions matching TRBD2. The CDR3 sequence is 16 residues long. The V gene's germline CDR1 is MDHEN and CDR2 SYDVKM. The ends lost 5 bases at V and 6 bases at J; junction bases unmatched: 8. CDR3 sequence: CASSTRLAGVRNEQFF. The CDR3, as DNA: TGTGCCAGCAGTACTCGACTAGCGGGAGTTCGCAATGAGCAGTTCTTC.

This clone showed up just a few times. The V and J genes are TRBV19 and TRBJ1-2; D not certain. Germline-derived CDR1 and CDR2 are LNHDA and SQIVND (reference sequence). Trimming shortened V by 5 bases and J by 4 bases, and 8 bases separated the two germline ends. There are 12 residues in the CDR3. The CDR3 nucleotides are TGTGCCAGTAGTGACCGAATCTATGGCTACACCTTC. Translating it yields CASSDRIYGYTF.

The count of this clone is one. The CDR3 DNA reads as TGTGCCACCAGCAGGTTCCCTAATGAAAAACTGTTTTTT. It specifies CATSRFPNEKLFF. V is TRBV15 and J is TRBJ1-4; D not resolved. The V gene lost 3 bases and the J gene lost 3 bases, with 5 bases spanning the gap. From germline, CDR1 is LNHNV and CDR2 YYDKDF (reference sequence). The CDR3 is 13 amino acids.

The chain has TRBV27 and TRBJ2-7; 13 positions match TRBD2. The CDR3 runs to 14 residues. CDR1 and CDR2 (germline): MNHEY, SMNVEV (reference sequence). The trim removed 6 bases at V and 4 bases at J, leaving 3 bases unmatched. This CDR3 is CASSTSGRAYEQYF. CDR3 DNA sequence: TGTGCCAGCAGCACTAGCGGGAGGGCATACGAGCAGTACTTC.